A single sample is the source of the 15 T cell receptor beta chains below, sequenced in a study of blood T cell repertoires in COVID-19. Here immunoSEQ multiplex PCR was the method, and the copy in TCRdb shows in-frame clones only, minus some. The table lists around 180,000 clones, 88% of them singletons. The sequencing sample was made of peripheral blood. These receptors all come from a man in his 60s with acute or convalescent COVID-19.

CDR3 sequence: CATSRTGGISGANVLTF. DNA for the CDR3: TGTGCCACCAGTCGGACAGGGGGGATCTCTGGGGCCAACGTCCTGACTTTC. The chain combines TRBV24-1 with TRBJ2-6; 10 positions agree with TRBD1. Germline lookup yields CDR1 KGHDR and CDR2 SFDVKD. The CDR3 totals 17 residues. The ends lost 6 bases at V and 0 bases at J; junction bases unmatched: 4.

V usage is TRBV6-5 and J usage is TRBJ1-2, with TRBD1 as a possible D gene (5 bases). V lost 0 bases to trimming and J lost 4 bases, with 15 bases between them. CDR3 length: 16 amino acids. Germline V CDR1 and CDR2: MNHEY, SVGAGI. The DNA of the CDR3 is TGTGCCAGCAGTTACTCTGGGTACGGTAGGGGCTATGGCTACACCTTC. Translating gives CASSYSGYGRGYGYTF.

This clone appeared once. V is TRBV14 and J is TRBJ1-4, with 8 bases identical to TRBD1. There are 14 residues in the CDR3. The germline V gene has CDR1 SGHDN and CDR2 FVKESK. J lost 7 bases, V lost 4 bases, and 5 bases had no gene match. DNA for the CDR3: TGTGCCAGCAGCCCCCGGACAGGGCTTGAAAAACTGTTTTTT. Amino acids: CASSPRTGLEKLFF.

J is TRBJ1-1 and V is TRBV27, with 9 bases fitting TRBD1. Unmatched junction bases numbered 3, after V lost 4 bases and J lost 6 bases. CDR1 and CDR2 from the germline V gene are MNHEY and SMNVEV (reference sequence). This CDR3 spans 13 amino acids. DNA for the CDR3: TGTGCCAGCAGTTCGGGACAGGGTCCTGAAGCTTTCTTT. The encoded protein is CASSSGQGPEAFF.

The chain couples TRBV10-2 to TRBJ1-6, with D possibly TRBD1 on 5 matching bases. V lost 7 bases and J 5 bases, leaving 12 bases between the germline ends. Germline-derived CDR1 and CDR2 are WSHSY and SAAADI. This CDR3 contains 14 residues. In DNA form, the CDR3 reads TGCGCCAGCAAGGACACTACTGATAATTCACCCCTCCACTTT. Its translation is CASKDTTDNSPLHF.

The rearrangement joins TRBV5-4 to TRBJ1-4; maybe TRBD1 (6 bases). This CDR3 comprises 16 residues. Germline V gene data show CDR1 as SGHNT and CDR2 as YYREEE (reference sequence). The germline V and J ends were trimmed by 3 bases and 6 bases, with 18 bases remaining between them. The CDR3 bases are TGTGCCAGCAGCTCCGGGACACAAATCATAGATGAAAAACTGTTTTTT. Translation: CASSSGTQIIDEKLFF.

The table lists this clone with a few counts. V gene TRBV2 combines with J gene TRBJ1-2; D not resolved. Germline CDR1 and CDR2: SNHLY and FYNNEI. This CDR3 is built from 15 residues. The ends were cut back, 6 bases at V and 8 bases at J, with 22 bases in the middle. The CDR3 DNA reads as TGTGCCAGCAGCCCCGGCGCAACCGGGTTTGGAGGCTACACCTTC. Its translation is CASSPGATGFGGYTF.

CDR3 protein: CASSLARQGKSTDTQYF. The CDR3 DNA is TGTGCCAGCAGCTTGGCGAGGCAGGGAAAGAGCACAGATACGCAGTATTTT. The rearrangement uses TRBV5-6 and TRBJ2-3, with a weak D call TRBD1 (5 bases). V lost 0 bases, J lost 0 bases, and 14 bases lay in between. The length of the CDR3 is 17 residues. The germline V gene has CDR1 SGHDT and CDR2 YYEEEE. The full variable domain, in which reference TRBV5-6 and TRBJ2-3 provide the parts outside the CDR3, is DAGVTQSPTHLIKTRGQQVTLRCSPKSGHDTVSWYQQALGQGPQFIFQYYEEEERQRGNFPDRFSGHQFPNYSSELNVNALLLGDSALYLCASSLARQGKSTDTQYFGPGTRLTVL.

This chain joins TRBV7-9 and TRBJ2-5; 8 bases are shared with TRBD2. The ends lost 1 base at V and 4 bases at J; junction bases unmatched: 5. The germline V gene encodes CDR1 SEHNR and CDR2 FQNEAQ (reference sequence). This CDR3 spans 15 amino acids. CDR3 protein: CASSLEAGGAETQYF. The CDR3 region has the DNA TGTGCCAGCAGCTTAGAGGCGGGGGGAGCAGAGACCCAGTACTTC.

J is TRBJ1-5 and V is TRBV30; 7 bases align to TRBD1. The CDR3 length is 16 residues. Germline values: CDR1 GTSNPN, CDR2 SVGIG (reference sequence). Trimming cost V 0 bases and J 5 bases; bases outside gene matches: 10. In nucleotides, the CDR3 is TGTGCCTGGAGTGTACCCAACAGGGGCCCATATCAGCCCCAGCATTTT. As protein: CAWSVPNRGPYQPQHF.

The J gene is TRBJ2-3, the V gene TRBV29-1, with D maybe TRBD2 (5 bases). This CDR3 spans 13 amino acids. The V gene's germline CDR1 is SQVTM and CDR2 ANQGSEA. The V end was cut by 3 bases, the J end by 6 bases, with 13 bases between. In DNA form, the CDR3 reads TGCAGCGTTGATGAGGGAGCCCGCGATACGCAGTATTTT. Its protein product is CSVDEGARDTQYF.

The chain has TRBV30 and TRBJ2-2; 9 bases are shared with TRBD1. The CDR3 covers 14 residues. V shed 2 bases and J 4 bases; nucleotides not matched to a gene: 2. Per the germline V gene, CDR1 is GTSNPN and CDR2 is SVGIG (reference sequence). The CDR3 nucleotides read TGTGCCTGGAGTCTGACAGGGGGCACCGGGGAGCTGTTTTTT. Translating it yields CAWSLTGGTGELFF.

CDR3 nucleotides: TGTGCCTGGAGGAGCGGGAGGATCTACGAGCAGTACTTC. As protein: CAWRSGRIYEQYF. The chain joins TRBV30 to TRBJ2-7, with 9 bases identical to TRBD2. Germline trimming cut 3 bases from V and 3 bases from J; bases unmatched to any gene: 3. The CDR3 extends over 13 amino acids. CDR1 GTSNPN and CDR2 SVGIG come from the germline V gene (reference sequence).

This chain links TRBV5-6 with TRBJ2-1; unclear D gene. CDR3 length equals 11 residues. The V gene's germline CDR1 is SGHDT and CDR2 YYEEEE. V lost 3 bases and J 7 bases, leaving 5 bases between the germline ends. The CDR3 coding sequence is TGTGCCAGCAGCTACCTAAATGAGCAGTTCTTC. Amino acids: CASSYLNEQFF.

This rearrangement joins TRBV30 to TRBJ2-1; TRBD2 might be the D (5 bases). The CDR3 runs 15 residues. Trimming pared 3 bases from V and 0 bases from J, leaving 12 bases between. In germline, CDR1 is GTSNPN, CDR2 SVGIG (reference sequence). The CDR3 is CAWRATRSSYNEQFF. The CDR3 nucleotides read TGTGCCTGGAGAGCCACTAGGAGCTCCTACAATGAGCAGTTCTTC.